This T cell receptor beta chain was sequenced in a study of post-analysis software for immune sequencing data. Background on the study: Relapsing-remitting, secondary progressive and progressive-relapsing multiple sclerosis courses were included. Study-level results: Diversity measured as normalized Chao1 was significantly lower in multiple sclerosis patients than in controls. Under the F measure, samples that were prepared in one batch clustered strongly together.

Unique molecular identifiers featured in each of the TCR beta cDNA libraries. The authors obtained some 500,000 cDNA molecules from around 0.96 to 9.9 million T cells. TCRdb called the PCR reads again in MiXCR, with one record for every CDR3 protein. The table shows roughly 580,000 distinct CDR3 sequences, with around 40% occurring only once. On this clonotype itself: What it binds is not known.

The TCR sequence derives from a girl between 10 and 17 years old with multiple sclerosis. The sequenced material came from blood.

The CDR3 sequence: CSVTGGTGGNQPQHF. Here the CDR3 DNA reads TGCAGCGTTACAGGGGGCACCGGTGGCAATCAGCCCCAGCATTTT. The V call is TRBV29-1, the J call TRBJ1-5, with TRBD1 identical over 9 bases. Trimming took 5 bases from V and 2 from J; bases not matched to a gene: 7. This CDR3 comprises 15 residues. CDR1 and CDR2 (germline): SQVTM, ANQGSEA.